The sequence of this T cell receptor beta chain was determined in a study of blood T cells in healthy people across ages. Study-level results: Estimates drawn from one million T cells were deemed to understate diversity. Expanded clonotype changes were possibly confounded by unknown donor CMV status.

Primed by a sample-barcoded 5' primer and a J-beta primer mix, a second PCR proceeded for about 7 to 12 cycles. TCRdb called the 5' RACE reads again in MiXCR, with one record for every CDR3 protein. The repertoire holds about a million distinct CDR3 sequences, with approximately 49% as singletons. Of note for this clonotype: Its antigen is not identified.

The donors, all healthy, were Caucasians living in Russia, aged about 6 to 95. The length of the CDR3 is 12 residues. The V and J ends lost 6 bases and 9 bases respectively, with 13 bases between them. In germline, CDR1 is SGHAT, CDR2 FQDESV (reference sequence). The chain recombines TRBV11-1 with TRBJ2-3, with a tentative D call TRBD1 (6 bases). The receptor comes from a man aged 25-40 years in good health. The material sequenced was blood. CDR3 bases: TGTGCCAGCAGTTCAGGGGCCCCAACGCAGTATTTT. Its translation: CASSSGAPTQYF. Full variable domain (outside the CDR3, taken from reference TRBV11-1 and TRBJ2-3): EAEVAQSPRYKITEKSQAVAFWCDPISGHATLYWYRQILGQGPELLVQFQDESVVDDSQLPKDRFSAERLKGVDSTLKIQPAELGDSAMYLCASSSGAPTQYFGPGTRLTVL.